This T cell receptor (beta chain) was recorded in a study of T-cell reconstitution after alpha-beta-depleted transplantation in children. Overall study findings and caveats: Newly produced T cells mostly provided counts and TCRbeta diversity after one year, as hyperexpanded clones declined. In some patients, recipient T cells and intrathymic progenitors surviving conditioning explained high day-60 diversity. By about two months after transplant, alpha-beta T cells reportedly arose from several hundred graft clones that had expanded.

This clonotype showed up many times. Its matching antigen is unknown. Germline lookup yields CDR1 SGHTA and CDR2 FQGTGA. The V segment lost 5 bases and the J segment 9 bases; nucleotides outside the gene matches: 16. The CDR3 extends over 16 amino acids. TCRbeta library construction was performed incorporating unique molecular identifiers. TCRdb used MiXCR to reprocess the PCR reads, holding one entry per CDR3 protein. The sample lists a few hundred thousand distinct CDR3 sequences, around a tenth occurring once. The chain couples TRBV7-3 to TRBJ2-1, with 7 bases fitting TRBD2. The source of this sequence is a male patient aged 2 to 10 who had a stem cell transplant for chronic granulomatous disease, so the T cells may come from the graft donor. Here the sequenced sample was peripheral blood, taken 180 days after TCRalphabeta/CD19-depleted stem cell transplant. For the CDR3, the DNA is TGTGCCAGCAGCCCCGGGTTGGGGGGGTCCCAGGGTGAGCAGTTCTTC. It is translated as CASSPGLGGSQGEQFF.